This TCR beta chain originates from a study of CD8+CD57+ T cells in acquired aplastic anemia. General study points: In CD8+ cells, Simpson's diversity showed no significant difference between patients and controls.

Investigators profiled TCR beta VDJ and CDR3 from genomic DNA template. One entry per CDR3 protein results from TCRdb running MiXCR on the reads. This table has about 160,000 distinct CDR3 sequences, less than 50% appearing once. Per the germline V gene, CDR1 is MNHEY and CDR2 is SMNVEV (reference sequence). The CDR3 is 14 residues long. Trimming left V 8 bases short and J 3 bases short, with 11 bases between. Patients selected for sequencing had displayed CD8+CD57+ cell expansion by flow cytometry. Each patient had severe acquired aplastic anemia. This clonotype has ten or more counts. Its matching antigen is unknown.

The V call is TRBV27, the J call TRBJ2-6; the D is unclear. What was sequenced was sorted CD4+, CD8+, or CD8+CD57+ T cells (not recorded which) from PBMCs. This receptor was obtained from a human donor with aplastic anemia. CDR3 DNA sequence: TGTGCCAGCGGTATGGGATTTGGGGCCAACGTCCTGACTTTC. Protein product: CASGMGFGANVLTF.